One sample yielded the 7 T cell receptor beta chains listed below, sequenced in a study of T cell repertoires in cytomegalovirus infection (dated by TCRdb to the late 2010s). Read against the paper, the sample's treatment or condition label means: in vitro stimulation with specific CMV peptide epitopes to enrich CMV-specific T cells. Sequencing was performed on an Illumina HiSeq 1500. Starting from the raw public reads, TCRdb applied fastp trimming at Q25, assembled clones with MiXCR and retained in-frame beta chains. Merged by CDR3 protein, the rows form single entries marked with the most common genes and DNA. The sample table holds about 890,000 distinct CDR3 sequences, of which 31% were seen once. The ten largest make up over 11% of the sample. The antigens of these receptors remain unknown. Sequencing used cultured CD8+ T cells from PBMCs, obtained from culture after CMV antigen stimulation. These receptors all come from a human donor in good health (CMV status not recorded). Some clones in this sample may be carry-over from other donors' samples.

This clonotype appeared many times. The genes are TRBV7-6 and TRBJ2-1; D tentatively fits TRBD1 or TRBD2 (7 bases each). The ends were cut back, 1 base at V and 1 base at J, with 23 bases in the middle. In germline, CDR1 is SGHVS, CDR2 FNYEAQ. The CDR3 covers 20 residues. In DNA form, the CDR3 reads TGTGCCAGCAGCTTAGACAGGGGAGGGGGCGAGTCGGGTTCCTACAATGAGCAGTTCTTC. Its translation: CASSLDRGGGESGSYNEQFF.

In its sample, this clonotype was seen once. This rearrangement joins TRBV7-6 to TRBJ2-3; TRBD2 matches 8 bases. The CDR3 spans 16 residues. With 3 bases clipped from V and 5 bases from J, the junction kept 10 bases outside the gene matches. Germline assignment: CDR1 SGHVS and CDR2 FNYEAQ. The CDR3 coding sequence is TGTGCCAGCAGCTTGATGGGAGCGGGGGTGGGAGATACGCAGTATTTT. It yields the protein CASSLMGAGVGDTQYF. Combining the CDR3 with reference TRBV7-6 and TRBJ2-3 gives the whole variable domain GAGVSQSPRYKVTKRGQDVALRCDPISGHVSLYWYRQALGQGPEFLTYFNYEAQQDKSGLPNDRFSAERPEGSISTLTIQRTEQRDSAMYRCASSLMGAGVGDTQYFGPGTRLTVL.

The V and J genes are TRBV3-1 and TRBJ1-5, with D possibly matching TRBD1 (5 bases). There are 17 residues in the CDR3. V was pared by 2 bases and J by 2 bases, with 16 bases between. CDR1 is LGHDT and CDR2 is YNNKEL in the germline V gene (reference sequence). In DNA form, the CDR3 reads TGTGCCAGCAGCCAACCCGGGACGGCCCCCGGCAATCAGCCCCAGCATTTT. Translating it yields CASSQPGTAPGNQPQHF.

This clonotype was counted a few times. The chain employs TRBV20-1 and TRBJ2-5, with TRBD1 identical over 7 bases. The CDR3 is 13 amino acids. Germline CDR1 reads DFQATT; CDR2 reads SNEGSKA (reference sequence). J was trimmed by 0 bases and V by 6 bases; bases with no gene match: 4. CDR3 sequence: CSAVGTDQETQYF. The CDR3 coding sequence is TGCAGTGCGGTGGGGACAGACCAAGAGACCCAGTACTTC.

This clonotype was counted ten times or more. The chain employs TRBV6-6 and TRBJ1-5, with D unresolved. V was clipped by 4 bases and J by 0 bases, with 16 bases between them. This CDR3 spans 17 amino acids. Per germline, CDR1 MNHNY and CDR2 SVGAGI (reference sequence). CDR3 sequence (DNA): TGTGCCAGCAGTTCCAAAAGCGACAAAGATAGCAATCAGCCCCAGCATTTT. It yields the protein CASSSKSDKDSNQPQHF.

V gene TRBV5-5 combines with J gene TRBJ2-7, with D perhaps TRBD1 (6 bases). V dropped 4 bases and J dropped 3 bases, with 11 bases sitting between them. The CDR3 is 13 residues long. Germline lookup yields CDR1 SGHKS and CDR2 YYEKEE (reference sequence). The CDR3, as DNA: TGTGCCAGCAGCCTAGACAGGATCTACGAGCAGTACTTC. This codes for CASSLDRIYEQYF.

The chain is built from TRBV27 and TRBJ1-2; D is perhaps TRBD1 (6 bases). This CDR3 is 14 amino acids long. Trimming left V 5 bases short and J 8 bases short, with 18 bases between. Germline V lookup: CDR1 MNHEY, CDR2 SMNVEV (reference sequence). CDR3 bases: TGTGCCAGCAGTCCCTCCTGGGGGCGCGGAGGCTACACCTTC. Amino acids: CASSPSWGRGGYTF.